A single sample gave rise to the 25 T cell receptor beta chains below, sequenced in a study of T cell changes during pregnancy in multiple sclerosis. Profiled with immunoSEQ multiplex PCR; TCRdb holds only in-frame clones, not every one. In the table there are more than 85,000 clones, around nine tenths of which are singletons. The sample here was peripheral blood, taken in the second trimester of pregnancy. All receptors come from a female donor with multiple sclerosis, enrolled in a pregnancy study.

This clone was seen just once. The chain has TRBV6-1 and TRBJ1-4; 9 bases are a match to TRBD1. Trimming removed 4 bases from V and 5 bases from J; junction bases left unmatched: 5. The CDR3 contains 15 residues. CDR1 MNHNS and CDR2 SASEGT come from the germline V gene. CDR3 sequence reads: CASSGPGQGNEKLFF. The CDR3 bases are TGTGCCAGCAGTGGTCCGGGACAGGGAAATGAAAAACTGTTTTTT.

The chain is built from TRBV6-5 and TRBJ2-3, with D tentatively TRBD2 (6 bases). This CDR3 has 15 residues. V lost 6 bases and J 8 bases, leaving 21 bases between the germline ends. CDR1 and CDR2 from the germline V gene are MNHEY and SVGAGI. The CDR3 reads CASSTGVGVWVTQYF. The DNA for the CDR3 is TGTGCCAGCAGCACGGGGGTGGGGGTGTGGGTTACGCAGTATTTT.

The gene calls are TRBV19 and TRBJ2-1; 9 bases match TRBD2. This CDR3 region has 15 residues. The V gene's germline CDR1 is LNHDA and CDR2 SQIVND (reference sequence). Trimming at V came to 6 bases and at J to 7 bases, leaving 10 bases not matched to a gene. The CDR3 nucleotides read TGTGCCAGTAGCCAGACTAGCGGTCTTCCAAATGAGCAGTTCTTC. Amino acid sequence: CASSQTSGLPNEQFF.

The chain is built from TRBV5-1 and TRBJ2-3; D perhaps matches TRBD2 (6 bases). With 3 bases removed from V and 0 bases from J, the gap between germline ends came to 17 bases. The CDR3 runs to 17 residues. In germline, CDR1 is SGHRS, CDR2 YFSETQ. CDR3 sequence: CASSSLVGGASTDTQYF. In nucleotides, the CDR3 is TGCGCCAGCAGCTCGCTCGTCGGAGGGGCTAGCACAGATACGCAGTATTTT.

This chain links TRBV19 with TRBJ2-2; D is unclear. This CDR3 is 14 amino acids long. V was trimmed by 7 bases and J by 3 bases, leaving 12 bases between them. The germline gives CDR1 LNHDA, CDR2 SQIVND (reference sequence). The chain's CDR3 is CASKPLIDTGELFF. Here the CDR3 DNA reads TGTGCCAGTAAGCCTCTGATAGACACCGGGGAGCTGTTTTTT.

The CDR3 is CASSESGQYF. CDR3 DNA sequence: TGTGCCAGCAGTGAGAGTGGGCAGTACTTC. The chain combines TRBV25-1 with TRBJ2-7, with D hard to call. The germline V and J ends were trimmed by 3 bases and 9 bases, with 6 bases remaining between them. This CDR3 contains 10 residues. Germline CDR1 MGHDK, CDR2 SYGVNS.

V and J are TRBV6-1 and TRBJ1-2; TRBD1 is a possible D gene (6 bases). V lost 7 bases to trimming and J lost 4 bases, with 19 bases between them. There are 15 residues in the CDR3. Germline values: CDR1 MNHNS, CDR2 SASEGT. CDR3 in DNA: TGTGCCAGCATTGAGGCGGGGGGCGAGGGCTATGGCTACACCTTC. Protein product: CASIEAGGEGYGYTF.

V is TRBV2 and J is TRBJ1-1; TRBD1 agrees at 7 bases. Germline loops: CDR1 SNHLY, CDR2 FYNNEI. V shed 7 bases and J 2 bases; nucleotides not matched to a gene: 7. The CDR3 length is 14 residues. CDR3: CASTNDRANTEAFF. The CDR3 DNA follows: TGTGCCAGCACAAATGACAGGGCCAACACTGAAGCTTTCTTT. Filled out from reference TRBV2 and TRBJ1-1, the complete variable domain reads EPEVTQTPSHQVTQMGQEVILRCVPISNHLYFYWYRQILGQKVEFLVSFYNNEISEKSEIFDDQFSVERPDGSNFTLKIRSTKLEDSAMYFCASTNDRANTEAFFGQGTRLTVV.

This clone has a count of ten or more. The germline gene is not matched at one end of the junction; a read error may be the cause. The chain is built from TRBV7-8 and TRBJ1-1, with D maybe TRBD1 (5 bases). Germline V gene data show CDR1 as SGHVS and CDR2 as FQNEAQ. The CDR3 loop spans 13 amino acids. CDR3 in DNA: TGTGCCAGCAGCCCTGGGGGGAACCCTGAAGCTTTCTTT. Protein sequence: CASSPGGNPEAFF.

The chain carries TRBV30 and TRBJ1-1, with 7 nucleotides matching TRBD1. V lost 0 bases, J lost 0 bases, and 4 bases stayed unmatched. CDR3 length: 15 amino acids. Germline V gene data show CDR1 as GTSNPN and CDR2 as SVGIG (reference sequence). CDR3 nucleotide sequence: TGTGCCTGGAGTGTCGGGGACAGATTGAACACTGAAGCTTTCTTT. This sequence encodes CAWSVGDRLNTEAFF.

The chain joins TRBV7-6 to TRBJ2-1, with a tentative D call TRBD2 (5 bases). The ends were cut back, 4 bases at V and 2 bases at J, with 12 bases in the middle. The germline V gene encodes CDR1 SGHVS and CDR2 FNYEAQ. CDR3 length: 15 amino acids. CDR3 DNA sequence: TGTGCCAGCAGCTCGAGGGATTGGCCCTACAATGAGCAGTTCTTC. This gives the protein CASSSRDWPYNEQFF.

The rearrangement uses TRBV2 and TRBJ2-5; no definite D call. Trimming shortened V by 7 bases and J by 5 bases, and 8 bases separated the two germline ends. The CDR3 totals 11 residues. CDR1 and CDR2 from the germline V gene are SNHLY and FYNNEI. CDR3 nucleotide sequence: TGTGCCAGCACCGAGGAGGAGACCCAGTACTTC. Protein sequence: CASTEEETQYF.

V gene TRBV6-1 combines with J gene TRBJ1-2, with D possibly TRBD1 on 6 matching bases. Trimming cost V 5 bases and J 2 bases, with 6 bases left between them. This CDR3 is 12 amino acids long. The germline gives CDR1 MNHNS, CDR2 SASEGT. The CDR3: CASSTGNYGYTF. The CDR3 DNA is TGTGCCAGCAGTACAGGGAACTATGGCTACACCTTC.

CDR3 loop: CASSSMGRNYEQYF. The CDR3 nucleotides are TGCGCCAGCAGCTCGATGGGGAGGAACTACGAGCAGTACTTC. V and J are TRBV5-1 and TRBJ2-7; the D gene is possibly TRBD2 (6 bases). V was clipped by 3 bases and J by 3 bases, with 13 bases between them. Germline lookup yields CDR1 SGHRS and CDR2 YFSETQ. This CDR3 is 14 amino acids long.

V and J are TRBV2 and TRBJ2-3; tentatively, D is TRBD2 (6 bases). Trimming cost V 4 bases and J 2 bases, with 10 bases left between them. Germline V gene sequence: CDR1 SNHLY, CDR2 FYNNEI. CDR3 size: 14 residues. The CDR3: CASSGRVTTDTQYF. CDR3 sequence (DNA): TGTGCCAGCAGTGGGAGGGTAACCACAGATACGCAGTATTTT.

The chain uses TRBV28 and TRBJ1-3, with D perhaps TRBD1 (5 bases). This CDR3 region has 14 residues. Trimming stripped 6 bases from V and 0 bases from J, with 9 bases between. Germline loops: CDR1 MDHEN, CDR2 SYDVKM. The DNA for the CDR3 is TGTGCCAGCAGGGGTCAGGGCTCTGGAAACACCATATATTTT. This encodes CASRGQGSGNTIYF.

In nucleotides, the CDR3 is TGTGCCAGCCGCAGGGGGAACAATCAGCCCCAGCATTTT. Protein sequence: CASRRGNNQPQHF. This chain joins TRBV6-6 and TRBJ1-5; 7 nucleotides line up with TRBD1. In germline, CDR1 is MNHNY, CDR2 SVGAGI (reference sequence). CDR3 length: 13 amino acids. The V gene end was trimmed by 8 bases and the J gene end by 3 bases; junction bases not matched to a gene: 4.

The chain recombines TRBV10-3 with TRBJ1-3, with D perhaps matching TRBD1 (6 bases). V lost 2 bases and J 0 bases, leaving 17 bases between the germline ends. This CDR3 comprises 18 residues. CDR1 ENHRY and CDR2 SYGVKD come from the germline V gene. The CDR3 spells CAISETPLTGYSGNTIYF. The DNA for the CDR3 is TGTGCCATCAGTGAGACCCCATTAACAGGGTACTCTGGAAACACCATATATTTT.

This sequence joins TRBV19 and TRBJ2-7, with TRBD2 matching 7 bases. The trim removed 4 bases at V and 3 bases at J, leaving 6 bases unmatched. Germline assignment: CDR1 LNHDA and CDR2 SQIVND (reference sequence). The CDR3 has 14 residues. CDR3 region: CASSTRLARYEQYF. CDR3 nucleotide sequence: TGTGCCAGTAGTACCCGACTAGCTCGCTACGAGCAGTACTTC.

The chain recombines TRBV18 with TRBJ1-5; D unclear. Germline V lookup: CDR1 KGHSH, CDR2 LQKENI. V was clipped by 1 base and J by 3 bases, with 10 bases between them. This CDR3 contains 15 residues. CDR3 amino acids: CASSPLHSSNQPQHF. CDR3 DNA: TGTGCCAGCTCACCACTTCATAGTTCCAATCAGCCCCAGCATTTT.

V is TRBV28 and J is TRBJ2-3; 11 bases fit TRBD2. The CDR3 runs 15 residues. Germline-derived CDR1 and CDR2 are MDHEN and SYDVKM. V lost 6 bases, J lost 3 bases, and 5 bases stayed unmatched. CDR3 sequence (DNA): TGTGCCAGCAGCATTAGCGGGAGGGGAACAGATACGCAGTATTTT. Protein product: CASSISGRGTDTQYF.

The chain couples TRBV27 to TRBJ2-2, with unresolved D. The germline V and J ends were trimmed by 2 bases and 5 bases, with 6 bases remaining between them. Germline loops: CDR1 MNHEY, CDR2 SMNVEV (reference sequence). CDR3 length: 13 residues. The CDR3 bases are TGTGCCAGCAGTTTACCCTCTACCGGGGAGCTGTTTTTT. This gives the protein CASSLPSTGELFF.

CDR3 in amino acids: CASSPSYQETQYF. The CDR3 nucleotides are TGTGCCAGCAGTCCCTCGTACCAAGAGACCCAGTACTTC. This chain connects TRBV27 to TRBJ2-5; the D is unclear. V was pared by 5 bases and J by 0 bases, with 7 bases between. CDR1 and CDR2 (germline): MNHEY, SMNVEV (reference sequence). CDR3 length: 13 residues.

The chain joins TRBV29-1 to TRBJ2-3; 8 bases fit TRBD2. The CDR3 runs 15 residues. Germline V gene lookup returns CDR1 SQVTM and CDR2 ANQGSEA. Trimming took 8 bases from V and 2 from J; bases not matched to a gene: 12. CDR3 sequence: CSIAYGSGDTDTQYF. CDR3 nucleotides: TGCAGCATTGCCTACGGTAGCGGGGACACAGATACGCAGTATTTT.

The CDR3 reads CASSPTGLGNSPLHF. CDR3 coding DNA: TGTGCCAGCAGCCCTACAGGGTTGGGGAATTCACCCCTCCACTTT. The chain carries TRBV28 and TRBJ1-6, with TRBD1 as a possible D gene (6 bases). The length of the CDR3 is 15 residues. CDR1 MDHEN and CDR2 SYDVKM come from the germline V gene. Trimming shortened V by 6 bases and J by 7 bases, and 16 bases separated the two germline ends.